The sequence of this T cell receptor (beta chain) was determined in a study of high-grade serous ovarian cancer treatment subgroups. This CDR3 spans 13 amino acids. Germline-derived CDR1 and CDR2 are SGHNT and YENEEA. The V gene lost 5 bases and the J gene lost 5 bases, with 9 bases spanning the gap. Assay used: immunoSEQ multiplex PCR; TCRdb lists only in-frame clones, some missing. The data contain roughly 15,000 clones, 86% of them singletons. Tumor tissue was taken before any definitive surgery or chemotherapy was given. The TCR comes from a human donor with high-grade serous ovarian cancer. The sequenced sample consisted of tumor tissue. J is TRBJ2-2 and V is TRBV11-3, with D hard to call. DNA of the CDR3: TGTGCCAGCAGCCCCCGACAAACCGGGGAGCTGTTTTTT. It translates to CASSPRQTGELFF.